The present TCR beta chain was sequenced within a study of shared clonotypes between healthy human individuals. Trimming removed 3 bases from V and 4 bases from J, with 16 bases in between. The CDR3 contains 15 residues. The germline CDR1 and CDR2 sequences are SGHKS and YYEKEE (reference sequence). Study observations and caveats: Naive subsets generally exceeded memory subsets in estimated richness.

This clone was seen only once. Its antigen is undetermined. Measured with immunoSEQ multiplex PCR; TCRdb has only the in-frame clones, and not every one. Altogether approximately 1,500,000 clones are present, roughly 96% being singletons, with the ten largest covering 1.2%. The TCR sequence derives from a man aged 25-40 years in good health. Sequencing was done on a sample of naive CD4+ T cells sorted from blood. Subset in this sample: CD45RA+ positively selected. The chain recombines TRBV5-5 with TRBJ1-1, with D maybe TRBD1 (6 bases). Here the CDR3 DNA reads TGTGCCAGCAGCTGGGGGCCAGGGAGGTTCACTGAAGCTTTCTTT. It encodes CASSWGPGRFTEAFF.